A selection of T cell receptor beta chains follows, all from one sample in a study of blood T cell repertoires in COVID-19. Some clones are missing from TCRdb's copy, which holds only in-frame ones; the method was immunoSEQ multiplex PCR. This repertoire shows tens of thousands of clones, around three quarters found once; its top ten account for around 49%. The specimen sequenced was peripheral blood. The receptors were gathered from a human donor in a cohort sampled during active COVID-19. Both conserved end residues are part of each CDR3. D genes are given only for firm matches. The size field is filled for only some rows; it gives once, few, many or a size class.

once,TRBV28,.,TRBJ1-2,CASSSSDRGYGYTF,TGTGCCAGCAGTTCCTCCGATCGGGGCTATGGCTACACCTTC
.,TRBV7-9,TRBD2,TRBJ2-1,CASSLNGASGSKEQFF,TGTGCCAGCAGCTTGAACGGGGCTAGCGGGAGTAAGGAGCAGTTCTTC
.,TRBV4-1,TRBD2,TRBJ2-7,CASSPGTSGTTSYEQYF,TGCGCCAGCAGCCCGGGGACTAGCGGGACAACCTCCTACGAGCAGTACTTC
.,TRBV30,TRBD1,TRBJ2-7,CAWDRASYEQYF,TGTGCCTGGGACAGGGCGTCCTACGAGCAGTACTTC
.,TRBV27,.,TRBJ2-7,CASSRSGNRWEQYF,TGTGCCAGCAGTAGAAGCGGCAATAGGTGGGAGCAGTACTTC
.,TRBV7-2,.,TRBJ2-5,CASSLRLEETQYF,TGTGCCAGCAGCTTGAGGTTGGAGGAGACCCAGTACTTC
.,TRBV7-8,.,TRBJ2-7,CASSRVGGQSEQYF,TGTGCCAGCAGCCGGGTGGGGGGGCAGAGCGAGCAGTACTTC
.,TRBV9,TRBD2,TRBJ2-7,CASSVGRTGLAGEQYF,TGTGCCAGCAGCGTAGGGAGGACGGGACTAGCGGGGGAGCAGTACTTC
.,TRBV14,.,TRBJ2-1,CASSQCRSCEQFF,TGTGCCAGCAGCCAATGTAGAAGTTGTGAGCAGTTCTTC
.,TRBV6-2/TRBV6-3,TRBD1,TRBJ2-1,CASSLLDRVVLNEQFF,TGTGCCAGCAGTCTCCTAGACAGGGTGGTTTTGAATGAGCAGTTCTTC
.,TRBV7-2,TRBD2,TRBJ2-1,CASSLFGSAREVGYNEQFF,TGTGCCAGCAGCTTATTCGGGTCGGCTCGGGAGGTCGGTTACAATGAGCAGTTCTTC
.,TRBV18,TRBD1,TRBJ2-2,CASSARQGLGELFF,TGTGCCAGCTCGGCCCGACAGGGATTAGGGGAGCTGTTTTTT
.,TRBV6-5,TRBD1,TRBJ1-4,CASSRDRGNEKLFF,TGTGCCAGCAGCAGGGACAGGGGAAATGAAAAACTGTTTTTT
.,TRBV9,.,TRBJ2-1,CASSPLSNEQFF,TGTGCCAGCAGCCCCCTCAGCAATGAGCAGTTCTTC
.,TRBV19,TRBD2,TRBJ2-1,CASSIFGSGLTYNEQFF,TGTGCCAGTAGTATCTTCGGTAGCGGGCTCACCTACAATGAGCAGTTCTTC
many,TRBV7-9,TRBD2,TRBJ2-2,CASSKASGRTNTGELFF,TGTGCCAGCAGCAAGGCTAGCGGGAGGACGAACACCGGGGAGCTGTTTTTT
.,TRBV28,TRBD2,TRBJ2-1,CASSRGRTSGYNEQFF,TGTGCCAGCAGTCGGGGGAGGACTAGTGGCTACAATGAGCAGTTCTTC
.,TRBV7-9,TRBD2,TRBJ2-1,CASTPPVGGLNEQFF,TGTGCCAGCACCCCCCCAGTGGGAGGGCTTAATGAGCAGTTCTTC
.,TRBV5-4,.,TRBJ1-2,CASSRLEEEGYTF,TGTGCCAGCAGCCGTCTGGAGGAGGAGGGCTACACCTTC
.,TRBV27,TRBD2,TRBJ2-7,CASSLLASGPYEQYF,TGTGCCAGCAGTTTGTTGGCTAGCGGGCCATACGAGCAGTACTTC
.,TRBV7-2,TRBD2,TRBJ2-1,CASSPSRGRHEQFF,TGTGCCAGCAGCCCCTCGCGGGGGAGGCATGAGCAGTTCTTC
many,TRBV27,TRBD1,TRBJ2-3,CASTHRGPTDTQYF,TGTGCCAGCACCCACAGGGGACCCACAGATACGCAGTATTTT
.,TRBV7-2,TRBD2,TRBJ2-3,CASSKGLASTDTQYF,TGTGCCAGCAGCAAGGGACTAGCGAGTACAGATACGCAGTATTTT
once,TRBV28,.,TRBJ1-1,CASSSMDPGGGLNTEAFF,TGTGCCAGCAGCTCTATGGACCCGGGGGGCGGGCTGAACACTGAAGCTTTCTTT
.,TRBV27,.,TRBJ1-5,CATQGLGSNQPQHF,TGTGCCACCCAGGGGTTGGGAAGCAATCAGCCCCAGCATTTT
.,TRBV28,TRBD1,TRBJ1-6,CASSLGQGSRSPLHF,TGTGCCAGCAGTCTAGGACAGGGATCTCGGTCACCCCTCCACTTT
.,TRBV18,.,TRBJ2-7,CASSPPRPVGLSSYEQYF,TGTGCCAGCTCACCACCGAGGCCGGTAGGTCTCAGCTCCTACGAGCAGTACTTC
.,TRBV28,.,TRBJ1-1,CASSLQGFSGTEAFF,TGTGCCAGCAGCTTACAGGGTTTTAGCGGCACTGAAGCTTTCTTT
.,TRBV6-5,TRBD1,TRBJ2-1,CASSSDRGYNEQFF,TGTGCCAGCAGTTCCGACAGGGGGTACAATGAGCAGTTCTTC
.,TRBV6-5,.,TRBJ2-7,CASSYLLGSYEQYF,TGTGCCAGCAGTTACTTGCTAGGCAGTTACGAGCAGTACTTC
once,TRBV5-1,.,TRBJ2-3,CASSLQGKGTDTQYF,TGCGCCAGCAGCTTACAGGGAAAGGGCACAGATACGCAGTATTTT
.,TRBV30,.,TRBJ2-4,CAWSAGQGPIQYF,TGTGCCTGGAGTGCGGGACAAGGTCCCATTCAGTACTTC
many,TRBV10-3,.,TRBJ1-2,CAISESAEANYGYTF,TGTGCCATCAGTGAGTCGGCGGAAGCTAACTATGGCTACACCTTC
once,TRBV7-9,TRBD1,TRBJ1-1,CASSLYGQGAGNTEAFF,TGTGCCAGCAGCTTATACGGACAGGGGGCGGGGAACACTGAAGCTTTCTTT
.,TRBV28,.,TRBJ2-2,CATISLAQRRSGELFF,TGTGCCACCATCAGCTTGGCACAGAGAAGGTCCGGGGAGCTGTTTTTT
.,TRBV30,.,TRBJ1-2,CAWSASLGHGYTF,TGTGCCTGGAGTGCGAGTTTGGGGCACGGCTACACCTTC
.,TRBV5-5,TRBD1,TRBJ1-6,CASSGTGEVNNSPLHF,TGTGCCAGCAGCGGCACAGGGGAGGTGAATAATTCACCCCTCCACTTT
.,TRBV28,.,TRBJ1-3,CASTISGNTIYF,TGTGCCAGCACTATATCTGGAAACACCATATATTTT
.,TRBV19,.,TRBJ2-7,CASSFHRGGGEQYF,TGTGCCAGTAGTTTTCACAGGGGAGGAGGCGAGCAGTACTTC
few,TRBV24-1,TRBD2,TRBJ2-7,CATSDGSGSRTYEQYF,TGTGCCACCAGTGATGGTAGCGGGAGTAGAACCTACGAGCAGTACTTC
.,TRBV30,TRBD1,TRBJ2-2,CAWTGGTGELFF,TGTGCCTGGACAGGGGGCACCGGGGAGCTGTTTTTT
.,TRBV29-1,.,TRBJ1-1,CSANRQGRTEAFF,TGCAGCGCCAACCGGCAGGGTCGGACTGAAGCTTTCTTT
once,TRBV10-3,.,TRBJ2-5,CAISEEGWGSQETQYF,TGTGCCATCAGTGAAGAAGGATGGGGCAGCCAAGAGACCCAGTACTTC
.,TRBV19,TRBD1,TRBJ2-7,CASSPGRTGFYEQYF,TGTGCCAGTAGCCCGGGAAGGACAGGGTTCTACGAGCAGTACTTC
once,TRBV6-6,TRBD2,TRBJ2-7,CASTTQGTSGEQYF,TGTGCCAGCACCACGCAGGGGACTAGCGGCGAGCAGTACTTC
.,TRBV6-2/TRBV6-3,.,TRBJ2-3,CASRYIAPTDTQYF,TGTGCCAGCAGATACATAGCCCCCACAGATACGCAGTATTTT
once,TRBV3-1/TRBV3-2,TRBD1,TRBJ2-1,CASSYHRGRFNEQFF,TGTGCCAGCAGCTACCACAGGGGCAGGTTCAATGAGCAGTTCTTC
.,TRBV6-2/TRBV6-3,.,TRBJ2-7,CASSYSTRRHEQYF,TGTGCCAGCAGTTACTCGACGAGGAGGCACGAGCAGTACTTC